What follows is one T cell receptor (beta chain) and its context. Its antigen is still unknown. The source of the sample is a study of siplizumab effects on memory and regulatory T cells. Study-wide points: It seemed that naive T cells were more diverse than memory cells and were major contributors to the alloresponse. Siplizumab significantly lowered the alloreactive sequences that could be traced to unstimulated CD4+ memory cells. In controls, approximately 28% of mappable alloreactive CD4+ clones were Treg-derived on average, versus 68.8% with siplizumab. Most proliferating CD4+ or CD8+ clones, roughly 75-96%, had no naive or memory assignment.

Sequencing used immunoSEQ multiplex PCR; TCRdb keeps in-frame clones, though not all of them. The table lists approximately 98,000 clones, just under 95% of them singletons. The CDR3 runs 14 residues. Germline V lookup: CDR1 LNHDA, CDR2 SQIVND (reference sequence). Trimming took 5 bases from V and 8 from J, leaving 15 bases between them. The V call is TRBV19, the J call TRBJ1-4, with TRBD1 as a possible D gene (6 bases). The sample taken for sequencing was non-Treg CD4+ T cells sorted from blood. The receptor's source is a human donor in good health. The CDR3: CASSLGTPDEKLFF. Written as DNA, the CDR3 is TGTGCCAGTAGTCTCGGGACACCCGACGAAAAACTGTTTTTT.